A selection of T cell receptor beta chains follows, all from one sample in a study of identifying expanded T cells in peripheral blood. The assay was immunoSEQ multiplex PCR, and TCRdb's table has in-frame clones only and misses some. The data hold approximately 92,000 clones, with more than 75% observed a single time. Sample: blood. The receptors were sampled from a person aged 18 to 75 in good health. Both conserved end residues are part of each CDR3. The D gene is left open where the match is weak. A clone size is listed for some rows: how often the clone was seen (once, few, many), or a class if it is expanded.

>TRBJ1-1|-|-|TRBV19
CASSTLSTENTEAFF
TGTGCCAGTAGTACTCTATCGACGGAGAACACTGAAGCTTTCTTT
>TRBJ1-2|-|TRBD1|TRBV5-5
CASRPDRVAGYTF
TGTGCCAGCAGACCCGACAGGGTTGCCGGCTACACCTTC
>TRBJ1-1|-|-|TRBV7-2
CASSLMWNTEAFF
TGTGCCAGCAGCTTAATGTGGAACACTGAAGCTTTCTTT
>TRBJ2-7|-|TRBD1|TRBV2
CASSGQGYEQYF
TGTGCCAGCAGTGGACAGGGTTACGAGCAGTACTTC
>TRBJ1-2|-|-|TRBV6-5
CATKTGAYGYTF
TGTGCCACCAAGACAGGAGCCTATGGCTACACCTTC
>TRBJ1-5|-|-|TRBV2
CASSDEGSNQPQHF
TGTGCCAGCAGTGACGAAGGGAGCAATCAGCCCCAGCATTTT
>TRBJ2-7|-|-|TRBV7-3
CASSPGTATEQYF
TGTGCCAGCAGCCCTGGGACGGCTACTGAGCAGTACTTC
>TRBJ2-7|-|TRBD1|TRBV7-9
CASSSGTGTYEQYF
TGTGCCAGCAGCTCGGGGACAGGGACCTACGAGCAGTACTTC
>TRBJ2-7|-|-|TRBV6-1
CASRGALVRTYEQYF
TGTGCCAGTAGGGGGGCCCTGGTTCGCACCTACGAGCAGTACTTC
>TRBJ1-5|-|-|TRBV6-1
CASRALLSGTQPQHF
TGTGCCAGCAGGGCGTTATTATCAGGTACTCAGCCCCAGCATTTT
>TRBJ2-5|-|TRBD1|TRBV9
CASSAGTEETQYF
TGTGCCAGCAGCGCCGGGACAGAAGAGACCCAGTACTTC
>TRBJ2-6|once|-|TRBV5-1
CASSGRRPGANVLTF
TGCGCCAGCTCCGGTAGACGCCCTGGGGCCAACGTCCTGACTTTC
>TRBJ1-6|-|-|TRBV6-6
CASSYDLTRNSPLHF
TGTGCCAGCAGTTACGACTTGACCCGGAATTCACCCCTCCACTTT
>TRBJ1-1|-|-|TRBV11-3
CASRRQSNTEAFF
TGTGCCAGCAGGAGACAGTCGAACACTGAAGCTTTCTTT
>TRBJ1-3|-|-|TRBV6-1
CASGRDTIYF
TGTGCCAGCGGCAGAGACACCATATATTTT
>TRBJ2-2|-|-|TRBV10-3
CAISPRLSTSNTGELFF
TGTGCCATCTCCCCCCGCCTATCGACGTCGAACACCGGGGAGCTGTTTTTT
>TRBJ1-4|-|TRBD1|TRBV2
CASSEEQGINEKLFF
TGTGCCAGCAGTGAAGAACAGGGGATTAATGAAAAACTGTTTTTT
>TRBJ2-1|-|TRBD2|TRBV5-4
CASSPGLAPSSYNEQFF
TGTGCCAGCAGCCCTGGACTAGCGCCAAGCTCCTACAATGAGCAGTTCTTC
>TRBJ1-1|-|-|TRBV19
CASMEDGNTEAFF
TGTGCCAGTATGGAAGACGGGAACACTGAAGCTTTCTTT
>TRBJ2-1|-|TRBD2|TRBV5-4
CASSLGGGPYNEQFF
TGTGCCAGCAGCTTGGGCGGGGGGCCCTACAATGAGCAGTTCTTC
>TRBJ1-1|-|-|TRBV5-1
CASRRAPNTEAFF
TGCGCCAGCAGAAGGGCCCCGAACACTGAAGCTTTCTTT
>TRBJ2-3|-|-|TRBV10-3
CAIRSGLRSEGSDTQYF
TGTGCCATCAGATCCGGCCTTCGTTCGGAAGGCTCAGATACGCAGTATTTT
>TRBJ2-7|-|-|TRBV7-2
CASSSPYSYEQYF
TGTGCCAGCAGCTCGCCCTACTCCTACGAGCAGTACTTC
>TRBJ1-2|-|-|TRBV6-5
CASSDRLYYTF
TGTGCCAGCAGTGATAGGCTGTACTACACCTTC
>TRBJ2-7|-|-|TRBV30
CAATPGSLDEQYF
TGTGCCGCGACCCCCGGGTCCCTCGACGAGCAGTACTTC
>TRBJ1-2|few|-|TRBV6-5
CASRQLRDGYTF
TGTGCCAGCAGACAACTCCGGGATGGCTACACCTTC
>TRBJ2-7|-|-|TRBV7-2
CASSLGERRAYEQYF
TGTGCCAGCAGCTTAGGTGAACGGAGAGCATACGAGCAGTACTTC
>TRBJ2-2|-|-|TRBV19
CASTSGPAPNTGELFF
TGTGCCAGTACCTCTGGACCGGCCCCGAACACCGGGGAGCTGTTTTTT
>TRBJ2-5|-|TRBD2|TRBV7-2
CASSLSSGGNSQETQYF
TGTGCCAGCAGCTTATCCAGCGGGGGAAACTCACAAGAGACCCAGTACTTC
>TRBJ1-5|-|-|TRBV6-6
CASRTRTAKGEPQHF
TGTGCCAGCAGGACTAGGACAGCGAAAGGGGAGCCCCAGCATTTT
>TRBJ2-3|-|-|TRBV7-2
CASGTNTDTQYF
TGTGCCAGCGGCACTAACACAGATACGCAGTATTTT
>TRBJ2-1|-|-|TRBV12-5
CASGLLATMGQFF
TGTGCTAGTGGTTTGCTCGCGACAATGGGGCAGTTCTTC
>TRBJ2-4|-|TRBD1|TRBV30
CAWSTGTDIQYF
TGTGCCTGGAGTACCGGGACAGACATTCAGTACTTC
>TRBJ1-5|-|TRBD1|TRBV30
CAWSATGQNQPQHF
TGTGCCTGGAGTGCGACAGGGCAAAATCAGCCCCAGCATTTT
>TRBJ2-7|-|-|TRBV5-1
CASSIGDSYEQYF
TGCGCCAGCAGCATCGGCGACTCCTACGAGCAGTACTTC
>TRBJ1-2|-|-|TRBV9
CASSVGVGGRGNYGYTF
TGTGCCAGCAGCGTAGGAGTTGGAGGAAGAGGTAACTATGGCTACACCTTC
>TRBJ2-3|-|TRBD1|TRBV5-4
CASSQDRAYTRDTQYF
TGTGCCAGCAGCCAGGACAGGGCCTATACTCGAGATACGCAGTATTTT
>TRBJ2-1|-|TRBD2|TRBV7-8
CASSRWMTSGGVGNEQFF
TGTGCCAGCAGCCGTTGGATGACTAGCGGGGGGGTCGGGAATGAGCAGTTCTTC
>TRBJ2-3|few|-|TRBV5-1
CASSLGEVTDTQYF
TGCGCCAGCAGCTTGGGGGAAGTGACAGATACGCAGTATTTT
>TRBJ2-7|-|-|TRBV5-1
CASSPGRTATSSYEQYF
TGCGCCAGCAGCCCCGGCAGGACAGCGACGAGCTCCTACGAGCAGTACTTC
>TRBJ2-5|-|TRBD1|TRBV13
CASSYRTGRETQYF
TGTGCCAGCAGCTACCGGACAGGGCGGGAGACCCAGTACTTC
>TRBJ1-5|-|-|TRBV19
CASRAVYQPQHF
TGTGCCAGTAGAGCCGTCTATCAGCCCCAGCATTTT
>TRBJ1-2|-|-|TRBV30
CAGAAGPNYGYTF
TGTGCCGGGGCGGCAGGACCTAACTATGGCTACACCTTC
>TRBJ2-1|-|TRBD1|TRBV29-1
CSVDRDRKGGEQFF
TGCAGCGTCGACCGGGACAGGAAGGGTGGTGAGCAGTTCTTC
>TRBJ1-6|-|-|TRBV10-3
CAISEGQTNSPLHF
TGTGCCATCAGTGAGGGCCAGACCAATTCACCCCTCCACTTT
>TRBJ2-1|-|TRBD1|TRBV5-6
CASSLAPGQGYNEQFF
TGTGCCAGCAGCTTGGCTCCGGGACAGGGATACAATGAGCAGTTCTTC
>TRBJ1-2|-|-|TRBV7-9
CASSFIKENYGYTF
TGTGCCAGCAGCTTCATTAAGGAGAACTATGGCTACACCTTC